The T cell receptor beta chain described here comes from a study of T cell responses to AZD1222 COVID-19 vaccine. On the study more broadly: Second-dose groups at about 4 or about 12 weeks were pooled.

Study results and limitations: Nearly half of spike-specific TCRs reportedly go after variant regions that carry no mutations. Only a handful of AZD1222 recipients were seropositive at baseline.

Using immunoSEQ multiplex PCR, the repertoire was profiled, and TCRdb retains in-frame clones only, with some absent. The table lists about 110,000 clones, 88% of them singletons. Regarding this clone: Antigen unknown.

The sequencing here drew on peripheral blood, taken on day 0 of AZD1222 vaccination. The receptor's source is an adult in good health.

The CDR3 nucleotides read TGTGCCACTCAACCGACTAGCGGGGGCCTGAAGACCCAGTACTTC. Translating gives CATQPTSGGLKTQYF. The chain combines TRBV6-5 with TRBJ2-5; 12 positions agree with TRBD2. With 10 bases clipped from V and 6 bases from J, the junction kept 12 bases outside the gene matches. The CDR3 consists of 15 residues. The germline gives CDR1 MNHEY, CDR2 SVGAGI.